Listed below are T cell receptor beta chains from one sample, sequenced in a study of blood T cell repertoires in COVID-19. Generated by immunoSEQ multiplex PCR, the TCRdb table keeps only in-frame clones and is missing some. The sample has around 140,000 clones, approximately 84% seen once; the top ten hold about a sixth. The specimen sequenced was peripheral blood. All receptors derive from a woman aged 80 or over with acute or convalescent COVID-19. The CDR3 runs from the conserved cysteine through the conserved F or W. Each record gives: V gene, J gene, clone size, CDR3 protein. Clone size, where shown, is once, few, many, or a class for clones that have expanded.

V gene: TRBV3-1/TRBV3-2; J gene: TRBJ2-1; clone size: -; CDR3 protein: CASSHPNGTSGRAWGSPNEQFF
V gene: TRBV7-9; J gene: TRBJ1-1; clone size: -; CDR3 protein: CASRRGTANTEAFF
V gene: TRBV5-1; J gene: TRBJ1-1; clone size: -; CDR3 protein: CASSLGDITGTFF
V gene: TRBV7-8; J gene: TRBJ2-1; clone size: few; CDR3 protein: CASSNRGRDEQFF
V gene: TRBV11-2; J gene: TRBJ2-7; clone size: -; CDR3 protein: CASSLGPEQYF
V gene: TRBV6-5; J gene: TRBJ1-1; clone size: -; CDR3 protein: CASWGGRNTEAFF
V gene: TRBV4-1; J gene: TRBJ2-7; clone size: few; CDR3 protein: CASSQETSGSSEQYF
V gene: TRBV6-5; J gene: TRBJ1-6; clone size: -; CDR3 protein: CASSPTDGGGSPPHF
V gene: TRBV27; J gene: TRBJ1-1; clone size: few; CDR3 protein: CASSQGTANTEAFF
V gene: TRBV30; J gene: TRBJ1-2; clone size: -; CDR3 protein: CAWSRSALRGYTF
V gene: TRBV7-9; J gene: TRBJ1-5; clone size: -; CDR3 protein: CASSRQGDQPQHF
V gene: TRBV6-5; J gene: TRBJ2-7; clone size: -; CDR3 protein: CASRPGQFYEQYF
V gene: TRBV19; J gene: TRBJ1-5; clone size: -; CDR3 protein: CASSLLYSNQPQHF
V gene: TRBV11-2; J gene: TRBJ2-3; clone size: -; CDR3 protein: CASSLLAGLSTDTQYF
V gene: TRBV7-9; J gene: TRBJ1-2; clone size: -; CDR3 protein: CASSLEGASGYTF
V gene: TRBV5-1; J gene: TRBJ1-5; clone size: few; CDR3 protein: CASSLVGGTQPQHF
V gene: TRBV5-1; J gene: TRBJ2-3; clone size: -; CDR3 protein: CASSPGRSTDTQYF
V gene: TRBV9; J gene: TRBJ1-3; clone size: -; CDR3 protein: CASSGLQGSSSGNTIYF
V gene: TRBV3-1/TRBV3-2; J gene: TRBJ1-4; clone size: -; CDR3 protein: CASSPRQGSNEKLFF
V gene: TRBV7-2; J gene: TRBJ1-5; clone size: -; CDR3 protein: CASSLVGAVQPQHF
V gene: TRBV7-9; J gene: TRBJ2-7; clone size: -; CDR3 protein: CASSLAGTGSYEQYF
V gene: TRBV5-6; J gene: TRBJ1-1; clone size: few; CDR3 protein: CASSFRAGEAFF
V gene: TRBV5-6; J gene: TRBJ1-5; clone size: -; CDR3 protein: CASSSDGRWGQPQHF
V gene: TRBV4-3; J gene: TRBJ1-6; clone size: -; CDR3 protein: CASSQDPGSPLHF
V gene: TRBV18; J gene: TRBJ1-5; clone size: -; CDR3 protein: CASSPGQGYQPQHF
V gene: TRBV5-6; J gene: TRBJ2-7; clone size: -; CDR3 protein: CASSLASGSSYEQYF
V gene: TRBV2; J gene: TRBJ1-1; clone size: many; CDR3 protein: CASTRQERAEAFF
V gene: TRBV30; J gene: TRBJ2-5; clone size: -; CDR3 protein: CAWSLWEWETQYF
V gene: TRBV7-2; J gene: TRBJ2-1; clone size: -; CDR3 protein: CASSLVPVDNEQFF
V gene: TRBV7-2; J gene: TRBJ2-7; clone size: -; CDR3 protein: CASSLPGLAPDEQYF
V gene: TRBV3-1/TRBV3-2; J gene: TRBJ1-4; clone size: -; CDR3 protein: CASSPPVVEKLFF
V gene: TRBV5-1; J gene: TRBJ2-5; clone size: -; CDR3 protein: CASRIGTAQETQYF
V gene: TRBV7-9; J gene: TRBJ2-5; clone size: -; CDR3 protein: CASSSKPGLAGVQETQYF
V gene: TRBV19; J gene: TRBJ2-2; clone size: -; CDR3 protein: CASSIIQGIVSGELFF
V gene: TRBV7-7; J gene: TRBJ2-1; clone size: -; CDR3 protein: CASSPLRGGSYNEQFF
V gene: TRBV24-1; J gene: TRBJ2-5; clone size: -; CDR3 protein: CATSDPRASGSGETQYF
V gene: TRBV7-2; J gene: TRBJ1-4; clone size: -; CDR3 protein: CASSSLARELAEKLFF
V gene: TRBV30; J gene: TRBJ1-1; clone size: -; CDR3 protein: CAWRVQGMNTEAFF
V gene: TRBV30; J gene: TRBJ1-2; clone size: -; CDR3 protein: CAWSDGNRGPGGYTF
V gene: TRBV20-1; J gene: TRBJ1-3; clone size: -; CDR3 protein: CSASTSSGNTIYF
V gene: TRBV6-2/TRBV6-3; J gene: TRBJ2-1; clone size: -; CDR3 protein: CASSPLKGGGPSSYNEQFF
V gene: TRBV29-1; J gene: TRBJ1-1; clone size: -; CDR3 protein: CSVEGGQEAEAFF
V gene: TRBV18; J gene: TRBJ1-3; clone size: -; CDR3 protein: CASSLTGTLSGNTIYF